This entry concerns a single TCR beta chain. Its target is not known. The data were produced by immunoSEQ multiplex PCR, yet TCRdb's version contains in-frame clones alone and is incomplete. The sample has about 12,000 clones, around 76% seen once; the top ten hold about 29%. The entry originates in a study of OX40 agonist ivuxolimab in advanced cancers. Study conclusions and caveats: The authors did not determine the antigen specificity of the expanded peripheral T cells.

Germline trimming cut 4 bases from V and 3 bases from J; bases unmatched to any gene: 3. This CDR3 spans 15 amino acids. Germline CDR1 MNHEY, CDR2 SVGAGI. The V gene is TRBV6-5, the J gene TRBJ2-3; 11 positions agree with TRBD2. Sequenced material: CD4+ or CD8+ T cells sorted from blood, taken in a trial of the OX40 agonist ivuxolimab. This clonotype originated in an adult with an advanced solid tumor such as melanoma, head and neck, liver or kidney cancer. This chain's CDR3 is CASSLAGGPTDTQYF. CDR3 in DNA: TGTGCCAGCAGTTTAGCGGGAGGGCCTACAGATACGCAGTATTTT.